This T cell receptor beta chain is drawn from a study of post-analysis software for immune sequencing data. In its sample, this clonotype was seen a few times. The antigen remains unidentified. Built from TCR beta cDNA, the libraries had unique molecular identifiers in them. When roughly 1 to 10 million T cells were used, they gave about 550,000 cDNA molecules. One entry per CDR3 protein, called by TCRdb with MiXCR from the PCR reads. The data hold 650,000 to 850,000 distinct CDR3 sequences, with 46% observed a single time. Study results and caveats: When compared against controls, multiple sclerosis patients showed significantly lower normalized Chao1 diversity. TRBV5-6, TRBV5-1 and TRBV20-1 were among about 5 TRBV segments more frequent in patients than controls.

This CDR3 spans 14 amino acids. The germline V gene encodes CDR1 ENHRY and CDR2 SYGVKD. The TCR sequence derives from a girl between 10 and 17 years old with multiple sclerosis. Sample: blood. The rearrangement joins TRBV10-3 to TRBJ2-4, with TRBD1 identical over 9 bases. Near its end, the DNA agrees better with TRBJ2-7, so the J call may be wrong. The CDR3: CAISQTGGVYEQYF. Here the CDR3 DNA reads TGTGCCATCAGTCAAACAGGGGGCGTCTACGAGCAGTACTTC.